One and the same sample provided the 18 T cell receptor beta chains below, sequenced in a study of early T cells in non-severe SARS-CoV-2 infection. TCRdb re-derived calls from the 5' RACE reads in MiXCR, one entry per CDR3 protein. The table has approximately 70,000 distinct CDR3 sequences, roughly 12% seen once. The specimen was whole blood, collected at baseline. The receptors stem from an adult who was a healthcare worker with PCR-confirmed SARS-CoV-2 infection or an uninfected control (not recorded which). The donor label of this sample is uncertain.

This clonotype was seen only a few times. The CDR3 reads CASSLTNGGELFF. The DNA for the CDR3 is TGTGCCAGCAGCTTGACTAATGGCGGGGAGCTGTTTTTT. The chain joins TRBV7-6 to TRBJ2-2; weak D call: TRBD2 (5 bases). Trimming stripped 3 bases from V and 7 bases from J, with 9 bases between. The CDR3 extends over 13 amino acids. Germline V gene sequence: CDR1 SGHVS, CDR2 FNYEAQ. Supplemented by reference TRBV7-6 and TRBJ2-2, the full variable domain reads GAGVSQSPRYKVTKRGQDVALRCDPISGHVSLYWYRQALGQGPEFLTYFNYEAQQDKSGLPNDRFSAERPEGSISTLTIQRTEQRDSAMYRCASSLTNGGELFFGEGSRLTVL.

V usage is TRBV13 and J usage is TRBJ1-1; D possibly corresponds to TRBD1 (5 bases). The CDR3 has 13 amino acids. V was trimmed by 5 bases and J by 4 bases, leaving 11 bases between them. The germline gives CDR1 PRHDT, CDR2 FYEKMQ (reference sequence). This chain's CDR3 is CASSRWGVTEAFF. DNA of the CDR3: TGTGCCAGCAGCCGCTGGGGGGTCACTGAAGCTTTCTTT.

The chain is built from TRBV9 and TRBJ2-3; 14 bases agree with TRBD2. Germline CDR1 SGDLS, CDR2 YYNGEE. The CDR3 contains 16 residues. J gave up 1 base and V 3 bases, and 1 base lay outside the gene matches. This chain's CDR3 is CASSAGLAGGTDTQYF. In DNA form, the CDR3 reads TGTGCCAGCAGCGCGGGACTAGCGGGGGGCACAGATACGCAGTATTTT.

This clonotype was counted between two and nine times. V gene TRBV6-5 combines with J gene TRBJ2-7, with no clear D. The CDR3 extends over 13 amino acids. CDR1 is MNHEY, CDR2 SVGAGI, per germline. V was trimmed by 0 bases and J by 9 bases, leaving 12 bases between them. The DNA for the CDR3 is TGTGCCAGCAGTTACTCGGGCTGGGAACCGCAGTACTTC. Translation: CASSYSGWEPQYF.

This clonotype was picked up a small number of times. This chain links TRBV12-3 or TRBV12-4 with TRBJ1-1; D remains unclear. With 6 bases removed from V and 4 bases from J, the gap between germline ends came to 6 bases. This CDR3 has 11 residues. In DNA form, the CDR3 reads TGTGCCAGCAGGGCCTTCACTGAAGCTTTCTTT. As protein: CASRAFTEAFF.

The chain carries TRBV7-3 and TRBJ2-7; TRBD1 is a possible D gene (5 bases). Germline V lookup: CDR1 SGHTA, CDR2 FQGTGA. V was trimmed by 5 bases and J by 7 bases, leaving 18 bases between them. The CDR3 sequence is 14 residues long. Written as DNA, the CDR3 is TGTGCCAGCAGCGCCGCTGGTGGGGCCGCAGAGCAGTACTTC. It yields the protein CASSAAGGAAEQYF. Complete variable domain (other parts from reference TRBV7-3 and TRBJ2-7): GAGVSQTPSNKVTEKGKYVELRCDPISGHTALYWYRQSLGQGPEFLIYFQGTGAADDSGLPNDRFFAVRPEGSVSTLKIQRTERGDSAVYLCASSAAGGAAEQYFGPGTRLTVT.

This sequence joins TRBV27 and TRBJ1-2; D ambiguous. The CDR3 covers 14 residues. Germline values: CDR1 MNHEY, CDR2 SMNVEV (reference sequence). Deletions cut 0 bases from V and 2 bases from J, with 7 bases between. The CDR3 here is CASSLSAANYGYTF. CDR3 bases: TGTGCCAGCAGTTTATCGGCGGCAAACTATGGCTACACCTTC.

This chain uses TRBV27 with TRBJ2-5, with D uncertain. V lost 1 base to trimming and J lost 4 bases, with 7 bases between them. This CDR3 comprises 13 residues. Germline-derived CDR1 and CDR2 are MNHEY and SMNVEV (reference sequence). The CDR3 protein is CASSLYRGETQYF. CDR3 in DNA: TGTGCCAGCAGTTTATATCGCGGAGAGACCCAGTACTTC.

The chain recombines TRBV3-1 with TRBJ2-5; no definite D call. The CDR3 extends over 14 amino acids. Germline V lookup: CDR1 LGHDT, CDR2 YNNKEL (reference sequence). Trimming left V 4 bases short and J 5 bases short, with 14 bases between. The CDR3 nucleotides read TGTGCCAGCAGCCCTAGAACCTTGGGGGAGACCCAGTACTTC. Amino acids: CASSPRTLGETQYF.

The table lists this clonotype with a few counts. This sequence joins TRBV10-1 and TRBJ2-7; no reliable D call. Trimming left V 3 bases short and J 3 bases short, with 0 bases between. The germline V gene has CDR1 WNHNN and CDR2 SYGVQD (reference sequence). This CDR3 contains 10 residues. CDR3 bases: TGCGCCAGCAGTGACTACGAGCAGTACTTC. It translates to CASSDYEQYF.

This clonotype came up many times. The rearrangement joins TRBV5-6 to TRBJ2-7, with 10 bases identical to TRBD1. There are 15 residues in the CDR3. Germline V gene sequence: CDR1 SGHDT, CDR2 YYEEEE. With 4 bases clipped from V and 2 bases from J, the junction kept 6 bases outside the gene matches. The CDR3 region has the DNA TGTGCCAGCAGCCGTGGCGACAGGGGGCCCTACGAGCAGTACTTC. Amino acid sequence: CASSRGDRGPYEQYF.

This clonotype turned up a few times. The CDR3 DNA sequence: TGTGCCAGCAGTCGGGGACAGGGGGACGTCAATGAGCAGTTCTTC. This translates into CASSRGQGDVNEQFF. V gene TRBV12-3 or TRBV12-4 combines with J gene TRBJ2-1; TRBD1 matches at 11 bases. The CDR3 spans 15 residues. With V trimmed by 5 bases and J by 6 bases, 6 bases remained unmatched.

Only a few counts were recorded for this clonotype. This rearrangement joins TRBV29-1 to TRBJ1-2; D perhaps matches TRBD1 (6 bases). Germline loops: CDR1 SQVTM, CDR2 ANQGSEA. V lost 6 bases, J lost 4 bases, and 18 bases lay in between. The CDR3 consists of 14 residues. The CDR3 here is CSVPGGARGYGYTF. Written as DNA, the CDR3 is TGCAGCGTACCCGGGGGGGCTAGAGGCTATGGCTACACCTTC.

V usage is TRBV5-1 and J usage is TRBJ1-1; D unclear. This CDR3 comprises 14 residues. Germline V gene sequence: CDR1 SGHRS, CDR2 YFSETQ. V was shortened by 0 bases and J by 1 base, with 7 bases between the two germline ends. In DNA, the CDR3 is TGCGCCAGCAGCTTGGCCTCAGGGAACACTGAAGCTTTCTTT. Translating it yields CASSLASGNTEAFF.

The chain combines TRBV4-1 with TRBJ2-7, with D possibly called TRBD1 or TRBD2 (7 bases each). Trimming took 1 base from V and 2 from J, leaving 15 bases between them. CDR1 is MGHRA and CDR2 is YSYEKL in the germline V gene. This CDR3 is 16 amino acids long. This chain's CDR3 is CASSQVAAGGAYEQYF. For the CDR3, the DNA is TGCGCCAGCAGCCAAGTAGCGGCAGGGGGGGCCTACGAGCAGTACTTC.

The sample holds many counts of this clonotype. V gene TRBV20-1 combines with J gene TRBJ1-3; tentative D call: TRBD1 (6 bases). This CDR3 is 16 amino acids long. Germline V CDR1 and CDR2: DFQATT, SNEGSKA (reference sequence). Trimming cost V 2 bases and J 3 bases, with 17 bases left between them. The DNA of the CDR3 is TGCAGTGCTAGAATTATCGGACAGTTACATGGAAACACCATATATTTT. Its translation is CSARIIGQLHGNTIYF.

The rearrangement links TRBV7-2 to TRBJ2-1; possibly TRBD2 for D (5 bases). Germline CDR1 is SGHTA and CDR2 is FQGNSA. The germline V and J ends were trimmed by 5 bases and 12 bases, with 14 bases remaining between them. The CDR3 has 12 residues. The CDR3 is CASSHQLVSQFF. For the CDR3, the DNA is TGTGCCAGCAGCCATCAACTAGTCTCGCAGTTCTTC.

The rearrangement links TRBV30 to TRBJ2-1; TRBD2 aligns across 8 bases. Germline V gives CDR1 GTSNPN, CDR2 SVGIG (reference sequence). This CDR3 is 18 amino acids long. The junction had 12 bases not matched to a gene; V was cut back by 0 bases and J by 2 bases. The CDR3 sequence is CAWSVLRERGGAYNEQFF. DNA of the CDR3: TGTGCCTGGAGTGTCCTTCGGGAACGGGGGGGCGCCTACAATGAGCAGTTCTTC.